This TCR beta chain emerged from a study of T cell responses to AZD1222 COVID-19 vaccine. Study findings and constraints: Two AZD1222 administrations were followed by greater Spike-specific TCR breadth and depth. Nearly half of spike-specific TCRs reportedly go after variant regions that carry no mutations. At study baseline, merely over 5 AZD1222 recipients were seropositive.

V lost 2 bases to trimming and J lost 6 bases; unmatched junction nucleotides: 8. CDR3 length: 15 amino acids. CDR1 is SGHVS and CDR2 is FQNEAQ in the germline V gene. Repertoires were generated with immunoSEQ multiplex PCR, while TCRdb's copy carries only in-frame clones and drops some. The sample has 65,000 to 75,000 clones, approximately 80% seen once; the top ten hold around 21%. This clone was seen only a few times. The antigen remains unidentified. This receptor was obtained from an adult in good health. The chain is built from TRBV7-8 and TRBJ1-2; 8 bases agree with TRBD1. The sequencing here drew on peripheral blood, taken on day 0 of AZD1222 vaccination. CDR3 sequence reads: CASSLWGQERDGYTF. Here the CDR3 DNA reads TGTGCCAGCAGCTTATGGGGACAGGAACGGGATGGCTACACCTTC.